This TCR beta chain was sequenced in a study of T cell responses to AZD1222 COVID-19 vaccine. Study results and caveats: Across spike, vaccine-associated CD4 TCRs were found, dominant at 160-218 and 743-854. Spike-specific TCR breadth and depth were elevated following two AZD1222 doses.

The data were produced by immunoSEQ multiplex PCR, yet TCRdb's version contains in-frame clones alone and is incomplete. The table has roughly 150,000 clones, about 90% seen once. Trimming took 3 bases from V and 6 from J, leaving 14 bases between them. The CDR3 has 15 residues. The germline V gene has CDR1 MDHEN and CDR2 SYDVKM. Details on this clone: Antigen specificity is unknown.

The V gene is TRBV28, the J gene TRBJ1-4; D may be TRBD1 (6 bases). The starting material was peripheral blood, obtained 28 days after the second AZD1222 dose. The sequence derives from an adult who received the AZD1222 COVID-19 vaccine. The CDR3 region has the DNA TGTGCCAGCAGTTTGCGACAGGACGCTGATGAAAAACTGTTTTTT. Protein: CASSLRQDADEKLFF. The full variable domain, rest sourced from reference TRBV28 and TRBJ1-4, is DVKVTQSSRYLVKRTGEKVFLECVQDMDHENMFWYRQDPGLGLRLIYFSYDVKMKEKGDIPEGYSVSREKKERFSLILESASTNQTSMYLCASSLRQDADEKLFFGSGTQLSVL.